This T cell receptor (beta chain) is drawn from a study of blood T cells in healthy people across ages. At the level of the study: Template switching captured about one barcoded beta molecule per two T cells. Broader study findings: Considered underestimates were the diversity estimates obtained from one million T cells.

The use of a sample-barcoded 5' primer and a J-beta primer mix characterized a second PCR of 7 to 11 cycles. TCRdb re-called the 5' RACE reads through MiXCR, storing one row per CDR3 protein. Among some 790,000 distinct CDR3 sequences, 29% were seen once, and the ten largest hold 15% to 20%. Turning to this clonotype: Its antigen is not identified. A junction boundary mismatches the germline segment, possibly from a read error.

PBMCs were isolated at a quantity of at least 7 million per sample. The sequence was collected from a woman of 80 years or more in good health. Sequenced: blood.

The CDR3 DNA reads as TGTGTCAGCAGCTTACGGCAGATCCTTACAGAGCAATACTTC. Encoded protein: CVSSLRQILTEQYF. This chain uses TRBV13 with TRBJ2-5; no firm D call. CDR3 length: 14 residues. Germline loops: CDR1 PRHDT, CDR2 FYEKMQ (reference sequence). Supplemented by reference TRBV13 and TRBJ2-5, the full variable domain reads AAGVIQSPRHLIKEKRETATLKCYPIPRHDTVYWYQQGPGQDPQFLISFYEKMQSDKGSIPDRFSAQQFSDYHSELNMSSLELGDSALYFCVSSLRQILTEQYFGPGTRLLVL.